Shown below are 16 T cell receptor beta chains from a single sample sequenced in a study of CD8+ T cells in alopecia areata. Treatment denoted: oral pan-JAK inhibitor, 5-10 mg twice daily. Reverse transcription of extracted RNA yielded cDNA, which provided the sequencing template. Method: immunoSEQ multiplex PCR; TCRdb's copy keeps in-frame clones and lacks some. Here the sample spans some 220,000 clones, roughly 56% being singletons. This material consisted of CD4+ T cells sorted from blood, taken at week 4, from a patient treated with tofacitinib. The source is a human donor with alopecia areata.

This clone was counted only a few times. V and J are TRBV19 and TRBJ2-4; no reliable D call. V gave up 5 bases and J gave up 4 bases, with 6 bases separating them. This CDR3 spans 12 amino acids. Per the germline V gene, CDR1 is LNHDA and CDR2 is SQIVND (reference sequence). The CDR3 DNA is TGTGCCAGTAGTTCTTTGAAAAACATTCAGTACTTC. Protein sequence: CASSSLKNIQYF.

This clone turned up a few times. The chain uses TRBV27 and TRBJ1-5, with 7 bases aligning to TRBD1. The CDR3 has 15 residues. J lost 2 bases, V lost 3 bases, and 4 bases had no gene match. CDR1 MNHEY and CDR2 SMNVEV come from the germline V gene (reference sequence). The CDR3 DNA reads TGTGCCAGCAGTTTGGGGCAGGGGGGCAATCAGCCCCAGCATTTT. It yields the protein CASSLGQGGNQPQHF.

J is TRBJ2-3 and V is TRBV5-1, with D possibly TRBD1 on 6 matching bases. CDR3 length equals 14 residues. Germline V gene sequence: CDR1 SGHRS, CDR2 YFSETQ. Deletions cut 2 bases from V and 2 bases from J, with 9 bases between. CDR3 residues: CASSFGQNTDTQYF. The CDR3 DNA sequence: TGCGCCAGCAGCTTCGGACAGAACACAGATACGCAGTATTTT.

V usage is TRBV11-2 and J usage is TRBJ2-3; D remains ambiguous. The CDR3 spans 13 residues. Deletions cut 5 bases from V and 6 bases from J, with 12 bases between. CDR1 and CDR2 (germline): SGHAT, FQNNGV. CDR3 residues: CASSPLLRDTQYF. As DNA, the CDR3 is TGTGCCAGCAGCCCCCTCCTTAGGGATACGCAGTATTTT.

This clone was detected a few times. For the CDR3, the DNA is TGCGCCAGCGGGGTTCGGCCTATCACAGATACGCAGTATTTT. Amino acids: CASGVRPITDTQYF. This rearrangement joins TRBV10-2 to TRBJ2-3, with D unclear. Trimming cost V 8 bases and J 2 bases, with 14 bases left between them. Germline V gives CDR1 WSHSY, CDR2 SAAADI. The CDR3 totals 14 residues.

Only a few counts were recorded for this clone. The chain employs TRBV29-1 and TRBJ1-1; the D is unclear. The ends were cut back, 6 bases at V and 5 bases at J, with 10 bases in the middle. Looked up from germline, CDR1 is SQVTM and CDR2 is ANQGSEA. This CDR3 region has 11 residues. Here the CDR3 reads CSVDGLTEAFF. CDR3 coding DNA: TGCAGCGTCGATGGTCTAACTGAAGCTTTCTTT.

The chain links TRBV29-1 to TRBJ1-1; D remains unclear. This CDR3 region has 12 residues. Germline CDR1 reads SQVTM; CDR2 reads ANQGSEA. Trimming stripped 7 bases from V and 6 bases from J, with 15 bases between. CDR3: CSALEGLAEAFF. Written as DNA, the CDR3 is TGCAGCGCCCTGGAGGGTTTGGCTGAAGCTTTCTTT.

The chain has TRBV6-1 and TRBJ1-4, with D unresolved. This CDR3 is 13 amino acids long. CDR1 and CDR2 (germline): MNHNS, SASEGT. Trimming removed 5 bases from V and 4 bases from J, with 8 bases in between. The CDR3 region has the DNA TGTGCCAGCAGTCAGGATTATAATGAAAAACTGTTTTTT. Protein product: CASSQDYNEKLFF.

V usage is TRBV10-3 and J usage is TRBJ1-1; D is unresolved. Germline CDR1 reads ENHRY; CDR2 reads SYGVKD. Trimming pared 4 bases from V and 7 bases from J, leaving 10 bases between. The CDR3 contains 12 residues. The chain's CDR3 is CAISAPLREAFF. CDR3 sequence (DNA): TGTGCCATCAGTGCTCCTCTCCGTGAAGCTTTCTTT.

The chain carries TRBV4-1 and TRBJ2-7; D call uncertain. The V and J ends lost 0 bases and 5 bases respectively, with 14 bases between them. This CDR3 has 15 residues. Germline values: CDR1 MGHRA, CDR2 YSYEKL. The CDR3 DNA is TGCGCCAGCAGCCAAGACCGTACGTGGGGTGACGAGCAGTACTTC. Translation: CASSQDRTWGDEQYF.

This clone was found a few times. The chain is built from TRBV19 and TRBJ2-6, with D possibly TRBD1 on 5 matching bases. V was clipped by 5 bases and J by 5 bases, with 25 bases between them. This CDR3 comprises 19 residues. CDR1 and CDR2 (germline): LNHDA, SQIVND (reference sequence). CDR3 amino acids: CASSPRRTKSQSRANVLTF. In DNA form, the CDR3 reads TGTGCCAGTAGTCCGCGTCGGACAAAATCACAAAGTCGGGCCAACGTCCTGACTTTC.

The chain combines TRBV30 with TRBJ2-5; D is ambiguous. The CDR3 contains 12 residues. Trimming stripped 2 bases from V and 5 bases from J, with 9 bases between. Germline V gives CDR1 GTSNPN, CDR2 SVGIG (reference sequence). For the CDR3, the DNA is TGTGCCTGGAGTATCCCCTCCGAGACCCAGTACTTC. Its protein product is CAWSIPSETQYF. Complete variable domain (other parts from reference TRBV30 and TRBJ2-5): SQTIHQWPATLVQPVGSPLSLECTVEGTSNPNLYWYRQAAGRGLQLLFYSVGIGQISSEVPQNLSASRPQDRQFILSSKKLLLSDSGFYLCAWSIPSETQYFGPGTRLLVL.

The chain combines TRBV7-2 with TRBJ2-7; 8 bases are shared with TRBD2. The V segment lost 2 bases and the J segment 3 bases; nucleotides outside the gene matches: 3. CDR1 SGHTA and CDR2 FQGNSA come from the germline V gene. The CDR3 runs to 14 residues. This CDR3 reads CASSLPGTSYEQYF. CDR3 in DNA: TGTGCCAGCAGCTTACCAGGGACTAGCTACGAGCAGTACTTC.

V gene TRBV29-1 combines with J gene TRBJ2-3; the D gene is possibly TRBD2 (6 bases). CDR3 length: 14 amino acids. The V and J ends lost 7 bases and 8 bases respectively, with 22 bases between them. Germline V gives CDR1 SQVTM, CDR2 ANQGSEA. The CDR3 here is CSACLSTGTCTQYF. As DNA, the CDR3 is TGCAGCGCCTGCTTGAGTACCGGGACTTGTACGCAGTATTTT.

The rearrangement links TRBV29-1 to TRBJ1-2; D is uncertain. Germline V lookup: CDR1 SQVTM, CDR2 ANQGSEA. The CDR3 contains 12 residues. Deletions cut 1 base from V and 2 bases from J, with 5 bases between. Here the CDR3 reads CSVEAGNYGYTF. The CDR3 bases are TGCAGCGTTGAAGCGGGGAACTATGGCTACACCTTC.

V is TRBV25-1 and J is TRBJ1-6, with D maybe TRBD1 (5 bases). CDR1 is MGHDK and CDR2 is SYGVNS in the germline V gene. The CDR3 contains 15 residues. V dropped 1 base and J dropped 7 bases, with 11 bases sitting between them. CDR3 region: CASSESQGGNSPLHF. The DNA for the CDR3 is TGTGCCAGCAGTGAATCGCAGGGAGGCAATTCACCCCTCCACTTT.